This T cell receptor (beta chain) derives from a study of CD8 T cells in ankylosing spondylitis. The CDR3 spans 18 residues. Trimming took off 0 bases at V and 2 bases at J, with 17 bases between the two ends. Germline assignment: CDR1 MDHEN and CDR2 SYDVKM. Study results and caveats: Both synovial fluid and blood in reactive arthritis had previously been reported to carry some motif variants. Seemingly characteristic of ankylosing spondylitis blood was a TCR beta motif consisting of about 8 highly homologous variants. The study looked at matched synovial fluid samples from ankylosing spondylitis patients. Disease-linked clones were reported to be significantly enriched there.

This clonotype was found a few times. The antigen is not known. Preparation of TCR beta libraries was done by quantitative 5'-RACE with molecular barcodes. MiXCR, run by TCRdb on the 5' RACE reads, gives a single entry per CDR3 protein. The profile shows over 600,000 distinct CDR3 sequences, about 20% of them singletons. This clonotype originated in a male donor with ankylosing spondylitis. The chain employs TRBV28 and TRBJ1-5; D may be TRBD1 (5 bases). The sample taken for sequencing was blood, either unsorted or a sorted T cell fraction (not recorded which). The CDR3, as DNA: TGTGCCAGCAGTTTATGGACACCCCTTCTGGGGGGCAATCAGCCCCAGCATTTT. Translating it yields CASSLWTPLLGGNQPQHF.